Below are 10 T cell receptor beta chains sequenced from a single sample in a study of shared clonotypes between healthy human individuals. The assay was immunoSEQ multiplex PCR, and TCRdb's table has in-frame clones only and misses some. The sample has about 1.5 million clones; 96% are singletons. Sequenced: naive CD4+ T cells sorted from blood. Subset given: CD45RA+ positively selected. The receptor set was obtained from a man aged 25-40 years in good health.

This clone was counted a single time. CDR3 protein: CASSLMGSESGNTIYF. CDR3 sequence (DNA): TGTGCCAGCAGCCTAATGGGATCGGAGTCTGGAAACACCATATATTTT. The rearrangement links TRBV7-2 to TRBJ1-3, with D uncertain. The CDR3 sequence is 16 residues long. V was trimmed by 5 bases and J by 1 base, leaving 15 bases between them. The V gene's germline CDR1 is SGHTA and CDR2 FQGNSA.

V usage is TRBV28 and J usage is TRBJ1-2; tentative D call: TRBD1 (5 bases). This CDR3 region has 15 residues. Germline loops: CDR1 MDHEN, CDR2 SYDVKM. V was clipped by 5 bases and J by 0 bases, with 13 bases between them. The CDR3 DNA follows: TGTGCCAGCAGTCCCTCGGGACGTACTAACTATGGCTACACCTTC. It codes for CASSPSGRTNYGYTF.

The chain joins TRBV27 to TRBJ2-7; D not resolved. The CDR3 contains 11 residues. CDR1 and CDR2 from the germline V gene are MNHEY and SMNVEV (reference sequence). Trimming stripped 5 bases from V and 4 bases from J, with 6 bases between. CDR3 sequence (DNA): TGTGCCAGCAGTGGCGGTTACGAGCAGTACTTC. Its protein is CASSGGYEQYF.

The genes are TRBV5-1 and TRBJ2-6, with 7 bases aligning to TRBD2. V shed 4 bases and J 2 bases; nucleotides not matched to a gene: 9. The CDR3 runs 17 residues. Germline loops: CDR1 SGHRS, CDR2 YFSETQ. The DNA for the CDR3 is TGCGCCAGCAGCGAGGCTGGCGGGAGTACTGGGGCCAACGTCCTGACTTTC. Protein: CASSEAGGSTGANVLTF.

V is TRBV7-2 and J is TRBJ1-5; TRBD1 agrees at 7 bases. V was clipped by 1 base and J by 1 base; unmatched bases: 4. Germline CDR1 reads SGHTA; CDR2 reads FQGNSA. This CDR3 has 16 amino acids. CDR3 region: CASSLVTGRSNQPQHF. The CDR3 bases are TGTGCCAGCAGCTTAGTGACAGGGCGGAGCAATCAGCCCCAGCATTTT.

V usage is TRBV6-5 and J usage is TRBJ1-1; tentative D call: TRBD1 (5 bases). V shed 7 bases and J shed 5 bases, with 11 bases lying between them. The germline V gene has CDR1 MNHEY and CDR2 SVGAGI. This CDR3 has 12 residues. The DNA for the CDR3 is TGTGCCAGCAATCAGGGTTGGACTGAAGCTTTCTTT. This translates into CASNQGWTEAFF.

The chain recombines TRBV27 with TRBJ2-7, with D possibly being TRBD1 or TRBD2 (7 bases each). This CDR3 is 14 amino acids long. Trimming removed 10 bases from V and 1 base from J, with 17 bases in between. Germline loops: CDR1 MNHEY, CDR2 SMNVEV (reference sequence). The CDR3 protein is CATNRGAGSYEQYF. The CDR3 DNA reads TGTGCCACCAACAGGGGAGCGGGATCCTACGAGCAGTACTTC.

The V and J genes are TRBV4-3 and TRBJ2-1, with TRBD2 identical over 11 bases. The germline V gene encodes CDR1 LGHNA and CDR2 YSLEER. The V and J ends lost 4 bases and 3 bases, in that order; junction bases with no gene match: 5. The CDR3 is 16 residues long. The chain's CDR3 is CASSRLAGGGYNEQFF. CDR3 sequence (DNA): TGCGCCAGCAGCCGATTAGCGGGAGGGGGCTACAATGAGCAGTTCTTC.

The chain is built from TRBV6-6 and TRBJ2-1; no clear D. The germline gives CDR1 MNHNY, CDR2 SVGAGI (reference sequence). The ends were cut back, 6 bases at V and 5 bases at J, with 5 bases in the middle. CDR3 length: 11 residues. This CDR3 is CASRYNNEQFF. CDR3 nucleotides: TGTGCCAGCAGGTACAACAATGAGCAGTTCTTC.

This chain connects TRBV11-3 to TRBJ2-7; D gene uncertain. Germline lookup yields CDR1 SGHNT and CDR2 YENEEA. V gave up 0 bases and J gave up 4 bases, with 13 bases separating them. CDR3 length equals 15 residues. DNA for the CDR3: TGTGCCAGCAGCTTAGATGTTAGTATTAGGTACGAGCAGTACTTC. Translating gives CASSLDVSIRYEQYF.